Listed below are T cell receptor beta chains from one sample, sequenced in a study of T cells in Graves' hyperthyroidism and ophthalmopathy. Each CDR3 protein gets one entry after TCRdb re-called the multiplex PCR reads with MiXCR. The sample yields about 560,000 distinct CDR3 sequences, about 43% seen once. The sample consisted of peripheral blood or thyroid tissue (not recorded which). Receptor source: a woman aged 18-29 years with Graves' hyperthyroidism. Each CDR3 is given with its conserved first and last residue. The D gene is left open where the match is weak. The size entry is marked missing in some rows and otherwise reads once, few, many or a size class.

d_call | cdr3_length | j_call | v_call | clone_size | cdr3_nt | cdr3_aa
NA | 10 | TRBJ2-5 | TRBV27 | few | TGTGCCAGCACCCTCGGGACCCAGTACTTC | CASTLGTQYF
NA | 13 | TRBJ2-5 | TRBV7-8 | NA | TGTGCCAGCAGCTTAAGAGCGGAAGAGATCCAGTACTTC | CASSLRAEEIQYF
NA | 14 | TRBJ1-1 | TRBV10-3 | NA | TGTGCCATCAGGCGGATAGACATGAACACTGAAGCTTTCTTT | CAIRRIDMNTEAFF
TRBD1 | 15 | TRBJ1-2 | TRBV12-3/TRBV12-4 | few | TGTGCCAGCAGCCAGGGGGGCCGGGACCGCTCAGGCTACACCTTC | CASSQGGRDRSGYTF
NA | 14 | TRBJ1-4 | TRBV2 | NA | TGTGCCAGCAGCCAGGACGTACTTAATGAAAAACTGTTTTTT | CASSQDVLNEKLFF
NA | 13 | TRBJ1-5 | TRBV25-1 | many | TGTGCCAGCAGGAGGGGTAGTTGGCAGCCCCAGCATTTT | CASRRGSWQPQHF
TRBD2 | 14 | TRBJ2-7 | TRBV7-9 | NA | TGTGCCAGCGGTAGCGGGAGGACCCCGGTAGAGCAGTACTTC | CASGSGRTPVEQYF
NA | 13 | TRBJ2-5 | TRBV5-6 | few | TGTGCCAGCAGCTTAAGGGGTCCTGAGACCCAGTACTTC | CASSLRGPETQYF
TRBD1 | 15 | TRBJ1-6 | TRBV2 | NA | TGTGCCAGCAGTCGACGGGACAGGCGTAATTCACCCCTCCACTTT | CASSRRDRRNSPLHF
TRBD2 | 14 | TRBJ2-7 | TRBV7-2 | many | TGTGCCAGCAGCTTTGCGGGAGGGCCCTCGGAGCAGTACTTC | CASSFAGGPSEQYF
NA | 16 | TRBJ1-6 | TRBV25-1 | NA | TGTGCCAGCAGTTTGGACAGACCCTCCTATAATTCACCCCTCCACTTT | CASSLDRPSYNSPLHF
NA | 12 | TRBJ2-7 | TRBV10-3 | NA | TGTGCCAGCACCAATTTTGGGGACGAGCAGTACTTC | CASTNFGDEQYF
NA | 15 | TRBJ1-1 | TRBV5-1 | few | TGCGCCAGCAGCTTGGCGATAGGGCGGGGCACTGAAGCTTTCTTT | CASSLAIGRGTEAFF
NA | 14 | TRBJ2-2 | TRBV7-8 | few | TGTGCCAGCAGCTTCGGGGGGCTGGCCGGGGAGCTGTTTTTT | CASSFGGLAGELFF
NA | 13 | TRBJ2-2 | TRBV10-3 | few | TGTGCCAGCAGTTACGAGGGCGGCGGGGAGCTGTTTTTT | CASSYEGGGELFF
NA | 15 | TRBJ2-2 | TRBV7-2 | NA | TGTGCCAGCAGCTTATTGGGGAAGAACACCGGGGAGCTGTTTTTT | CASSLLGKNTGELFF